This TCR beta chain is drawn from a study of blood T cells in healthy people across ages. This clonotype occurred many times. Alongside a J-beta primer mix, a sample-barcoded 5' primer served in a second PCR lasting roughly 7 to 12 cycles. Every cDNA molecule carried a tag from a template-switch adaptor bearing 12 random nucleotides. TCRdb re-derived calls from the 5' RACE reads in MiXCR, one entry per CDR3 protein. The sample carries about 1.7 million distinct CDR3 sequences, roughly 28% recorded once. Germline CDR1 and CDR2: SGHNT and YYREEE (reference sequence). V lost 0 bases to trimming and J lost 0 bases; unmatched junction nucleotides: 4. CDR3 length equals 17 residues.

The V and J genes are TRBV5-4 and TRBJ2-1, with 9 bases identical to TRBD2. The sample consisted of blood. The TCR comes from a woman between 25 and 40 years old in good health. Here the CDR3 reads CASSLVSGGPSYNEQFF. The CDR3 DNA is TGTGCCAGCAGCTTGGTTAGCGGGGGCCCCTCCTACAATGAGCAGTTCTTC.